Following are 32 T cell receptor beta chains from one sample sequenced in a study of cytomegalovirus exposure and HLA in healthy donors. This PCR relied on a set of 60 Vbeta primers and 13 Jbeta primers. Assay used: immunoSEQ multiplex PCR; TCRdb lists only in-frame clones, some missing. Here the sample spans 130,000 or so clones, 75% to 85% being singletons. The sequenced sample was PBMCs. These receptors were collected from a man aged 40-49 years in good health and CMV-seronegative.

The chain employs TRBV5-1 and TRBJ2-7; D is perhaps TRBD2 (6 bases). This CDR3 spans 14 amino acids. Germline V gene sequence: CDR1 SGHRS, CDR2 YFSETQ. V was pared by 2 bases and J by 5 bases, with 14 bases between. DNA of the CDR3: TGCGCCAGCAGCTTTGGGAGGCTAACCCACGAGCAGTACTTC. It is translated as CASSFGRLTHEQYF.

This chain connects TRBV4-2 to TRBJ2-1, with 11 bases fitting TRBD2. J lost 7 bases, V lost 0 bases, and 17 bases had no gene match. This CDR3 has 20 amino acids. The germline CDR1 and CDR2 sequences are LGHNA and YNFKEQ. CDR3 in DNA: TGTGCCAGCAGCCAAGATGGTCGAGGGGAACTAGCGGGAGTTCTTAATGAGCAGTTCTTC. As protein: CASSQDGRGELAGVLNEQFF.

This sequence joins TRBV28 and TRBJ2-5, with TRBD1 identical over 12 bases. Germline lookup yields CDR1 MDHEN and CDR2 SYDVKM. The CDR3 runs to 17 residues. Trimming took 5 bases from V and 4 from J; bases not matched to a gene: 11. The CDR3 bases are TGTGCCAGCAGTGGCGGGACAGGGGGCCGCCTGGGAGAGACCCAGTACTTC. The encoded protein is CASSGGTGGRLGETQYF.

The chain recombines TRBV4-3 with TRBJ2-7; 7 positions match TRBD1. CDR3 size: 15 residues. V lost 4 bases, J lost 0 bases, and 6 bases stayed unmatched. CDR1 and CDR2 from the germline V gene are LGHNA and YSLEER. The CDR3 here is CASSLDRSNSYEQYF. DNA of the CDR3: TGCGCCAGCAGCCTGGACAGGTCGAACTCCTACGAGCAGTACTTC.

V usage is TRBV7-2 and J usage is TRBJ2-3; no definite D call. The CDR3 sequence is 12 residues long. Germline V gene lookup returns CDR1 SGHTA and CDR2 FQGNSA. The ends were cut back, 5 bases at V and 6 bases at J, with 9 bases in the middle. CDR3 amino acids: CASSPLLDTQYF. The CDR3 DNA reads TGTGCCAGCAGCCCCCTCTTGGATACGCAGTATTTT.

Turning to this clone: Different DNA sequences within this sample yield the same CDR3. This chain joins TRBV4-3 and TRBJ2-7, with D possibly matching TRBD2 (5 bases). Germline V gene sequence: CDR1 LGHNA, CDR2 YSLEER. V gave up 5 bases and J gave up 3 bases, with 20 bases separating them. The CDR3 is made up of 16 amino acids. CDR3 protein: CASSKVEVSGFYEQYF. The CDR3 DNA sequence: TGCGCCAGCAGCAAGGTGGAGGTCTCCGGGTTCTACGAGCAGTACTTC.

A note on this clone: The sample holds other DNA sequences that translate to the same CDR3. This chain links TRBV7-6 with TRBJ1-3; no firm D call. V was pared by 3 bases and J by 1 base, with 16 bases between. Germline V gene lookup returns CDR1 SGHVS and CDR2 FNYEAQ. This CDR3 is 17 amino acids long. Here the CDR3 reads CASSLVASRLSGNTIYF. CDR3 DNA sequence: TGTGCCAGCAGCTTGGTGGCCTCCCGTTTATCTGGAAACACCATATATTTT.

This sequence joins TRBV6-5 and TRBJ2-2; D perhaps matches TRBD2 (5 bases). V dropped 2 bases and J dropped 6 bases, with 10 bases sitting between them. CDR3 size: 14 residues. The germline V gene encodes CDR1 MNHEY and CDR2 SVGAGI. The CDR3 DNA is TGTGCCAGCAGTTACAGCCGGGGTTCCGGGGAGCTGTTTTTT. It codes for CASSYSRGSGELFF.

The chain is built from TRBV18 and TRBJ1-4; D perhaps matches TRBD1 (6 bases). The germline CDR1 and CDR2 sequences are KGHSH and LQKENI. The CDR3 is 16 residues long. Trimming took 1 base from V and 2 from J, leaving 11 bases between them. The CDR3 sequence is CASSPLGGRTNEKLFF. The CDR3 DNA sequence: TGTGCCAGCTCACCACTTGGGGGCCGCACTAATGAAAAACTGTTTTTT.

This chain connects TRBV7-2 to TRBJ2-5, with 8 bases matching TRBD2. V shed 2 bases, J shed 1 base, and the junction held 3 bases outside the gene matches. Germline assignment: CDR1 SGHTA and CDR2 FQGNSA. The CDR3 length is 15 residues. For the CDR3, the DNA is TGTGCCAGCAGCTTAACTAGCGGAGCCCAAGAGACCCAGTACTTC. Its translation is CASSLTSGAQETQYF.

The chain carries TRBV30 and TRBJ1-1; D gene uncertain. Germline-derived CDR1 and CDR2 are GTSNPN and SVGIG (reference sequence). The CDR3 is 13 residues long. Trimming removed 0 bases at V and 7 bases at J, with 12 bases between. In nucleotides, the CDR3 is TGTGCCTGGAGTGTAAAGGGAGTCGATGAAGCTTTCTTT. This encodes CAWSVKGVDEAFF.

V usage is TRBV2 and J usage is TRBJ2-3; 8 bases line up with TRBD1. Trimming removed 7 bases from V and 1 base from J; junction bases left unmatched: 4. The CDR3 is 14 residues long. Germline lookup yields CDR1 SNHLY and CDR2 FYNNEI. The CDR3 loop reads CASIQGQGTDTQYF. The CDR3 bases are TGTGCCAGCATCCAGGGACAGGGCACAGATACGCAGTATTTT. Filled out from reference TRBV2 and TRBJ2-3, the complete variable domain reads EPEVTQTPSHQVTQMGQEVILRCVPISNHLYFYWYRQILGQKVEFLVSFYNNEISEKSEIFDDQFSVERPDGSNFTLKIRSTKLEDSAMYFCASIQGQGTDTQYFGPGTRLTVL.

This sequence joins TRBV18 and TRBJ1-1, with D perhaps matching TRBD1 (6 bases). Trimming removed 1 base from V and 5 bases from J, with 20 bases in between. The CDR3 extends over 17 amino acids. Germline lookup yields CDR1 KGHSH and CDR2 LQKENI. The CDR3 DNA is TGTGCCAGCTCACCACGTGAACAGGGTATCAGGAGGACTGAAGCTTTCTTT. As protein: CASSPREQGIRRTEAFF.

J is TRBJ2-1 and V is TRBV15; TRBD2 matches 8 bases. CDR1 LNHNV and CDR2 YYDKDF come from the germline V gene (reference sequence). This CDR3 region has 15 residues. V trimming: 0 bases; J trimming: 8 bases; junction bases outside the gene matches: 6. Here the CDR3 DNA reads TGTGCCACCAGCAGAGAGGCCGGGACTAGTGATGAGCAGTTCTTC. Its protein product is CATSREAGTSDEQFF.

Details on this clone: This CDR3 is also generated by other DNA sequences in the sample. This chain connects TRBV28 to TRBJ1-5; D unresolved. Trimming left V 2 bases short and J 6 bases short, with 5 bases between. The CDR3 consists of 12 residues. Germline V lookup: CDR1 MDHEN, CDR2 SYDVKM. DNA for the CDR3: TGTGCCAGCAGTTTAACCGGTCAGCCCCAGCATTTT. The encoded protein is CASSLTGQPQHF.

CDR3 nucleotides: TGTGCCAGTAGTATAGGGGAGGATCAGCCCCAGCATTTT. This codes for CASSIGEDQPQHF. The V and J genes are TRBV19 and TRBJ1-5; D gene ambiguous. The CDR3 length is 13 residues. The germline gives CDR1 LNHDA, CDR2 SQIVND (reference sequence). V lost 1 base and J 5 bases, leaving 6 bases between the germline ends.

This clone was picked up a small number of times. The rearrangement links TRBV2 to TRBJ1-2, with TRBD1 matching 8 bases. The CDR3 is 14 amino acids. V was pared by 4 bases and J by 7 bases, with 8 bases of the junction left unmatched. Germline-derived CDR1 and CDR2 are SNHLY and FYNNEI. CDR3 nucleotides: TGTGCCAGCAGTGGTCGACAGGGGAGCTCTGGCTACACCTTC. Its translation: CASSGRQGSSGYTF.

For this clone: Sequence at one end of the junction differs from germline and may be a read error. This sample includes further DNA sequences coding for the same CDR3. The rearrangement joins TRBV27 to TRBJ2-6, with TRBD1 matching 10 bases. This CDR3 region has 19 residues. CDR1 is MNHEY and CDR2 is SMNVEV in the germline V gene (reference sequence). CDR3 nucleotide sequence: TGTGCCAGCAGTCAGGGGGCGGACAGGGGGTCCTCTGGGGCCAACGTCCTGACCTTC. It specifies CASSQGADRGSSGANVLTF.

The chain carries TRBV30 and TRBJ2-5, with D possibly TRBD2 on 6 matching bases. The V end was cut by 3 bases, the J end by 0 bases, with 11 bases between. Germline V CDR1 and CDR2: GTSNPN, SVGIG (reference sequence). The CDR3 sequence is 14 residues long. The CDR3 sequence is CAWRRGSYQETQYF. The CDR3 DNA is TGTGCCTGGAGACGGGGGTCGTACCAAGAGACCCAGTACTTC.

About this clone: At one end, the junction sequence differs from germline, possibly due to a read error. The chain recombines TRBV19 with TRBJ2-6; 7 nucleotides line up with TRBD1. CDR1 and CDR2 (germline): LNHDA, SQIVND (reference sequence). The CDR3 length is 15 residues. CDR3 DNA sequence: TGTGCCAGTCGGCCCTTCTTTACAGGGGCCAACGGCCTGACTTTC. Its translation is CASRPFFTGANGLTF.

J is TRBJ2-7 and V is TRBV10-3; 9 positions agree with TRBD2. With V trimmed by 2 bases and J by 3 bases, 2 bases remained unmatched. The CDR3 sequence is 14 residues long. Germline V gene lookup returns CDR1 ENHRY and CDR2 SYGVKD. The CDR3 DNA reads as TGTGCCATCAGTGAGACACTAGCGGGCTACGAGCAGTACTTC. Protein: CAISETLAGYEQYF.

This clone has a single count. V is TRBV5-1 and J is TRBJ2-1; 10 bases fit TRBD2. CDR1 is SGHRS and CDR2 is YFSETQ in the germline V gene. This CDR3 is 15 amino acids long. The ends lost 5 bases at V and 2 bases at J; junction bases unmatched: 4. The CDR3 reads CASSFLAGAYNEQFF. CDR3 DNA sequence: TGCGCCAGCAGTTTTCTAGCGGGGGCCTACAATGAGCAGTTCTTC.

This clone turned up a few times. The chain employs TRBV7-2 and TRBJ1-1; D call uncertain. The germline V and J ends were trimmed by 3 bases and 1 base, with 12 bases remaining between them. The CDR3 is 15 residues long. Per the germline V gene, CDR1 is SGHTA and CDR2 is FQGNSA. The CDR3 DNA follows: TGTGCCAGCAGCTTTTATGCAGATTCGAACACTGAAGCTTTCTTT. Encoded protein: CASSFYADSNTEAFF. Complete variable domain (other parts from reference TRBV7-2 and TRBJ1-1): GAGVSQSPSNKVTEKGKDVELRCDPISGHTALYWYRQSLGQGLEFLIYFQGNSAPDKSGLPSDRFSAERTGGSVSTLTIQRTQQEDSAVYLCASSFYADSNTEAFFGQGTRLTVV.

This clone was detected only once. The rearrangement uses TRBV6-1 and TRBJ2-1, with 7 positions matching TRBD1. Germline V lookup: CDR1 MNHNS, CDR2 SASEGT. Trimming at V came to 2 bases and at J to 4 bases, leaving 8 bases not matched to a gene. CDR3 length equals 16 residues. CDR3 nucleotide sequence: TGTGCCAGCAGTGAATTTGGGACAGAGAATTACAATGAGCAGTTCTTC. It specifies CASSEFGTENYNEQFF.

The chain employs TRBV6-1 and TRBJ2-1, with 7 nucleotides matching TRBD1. This CDR3 is built from 14 residues. J lost 6 bases, V lost 7 bases, and 9 bases had no gene match. Germline assignment: CDR1 MNHNS and CDR2 SASEGT. Here the CDR3 DNA reads TGTGCCAGCAAATATAGGGACAGCGTCAATGAGCAGTTCTTC. It specifies CASKYRDSVNEQFF.

A few counts support this clone. This chain links TRBV27 with TRBJ2-3; D unclear. Trimming removed 3 bases from V and 4 bases from J, with 11 bases in between. There are 14 residues in the CDR3. CDR1 MNHEY and CDR2 SMNVEV come from the germline V gene (reference sequence). Here the CDR3 DNA reads TGTGCCAGCAGTTTCGGCTATGGGCCAGATACGCAGTATTTT. Translation gives CASSFGYGPDTQYF.

The chain uses TRBV27 and TRBJ2-7; 10 nucleotides align to TRBD2. J lost 3 bases, V lost 2 bases, and 4 bases had no gene match. In germline, CDR1 is MNHEY, CDR2 SMNVEV (reference sequence). CDR3 length: 15 amino acids. The CDR3 loop reads CASSLQASGSYEQYF. The CDR3 DNA is TGTGCCAGCAGTTTACAAGCTAGCGGGAGCTACGAGCAGTACTTC.

The chain joins TRBV7-7 to TRBJ2-5, with a tentative D call TRBD1 (5 bases). CDR3 length equals 15 residues. Germline V gene data show CDR1 as SSHAT and CDR2 as FNYEAQ (reference sequence). V gave up 2 bases and J gave up 4 bases, with 14 bases separating them. In DNA form, the CDR3 reads TGTGCCAGCAGCTTATTACAGGTTGACGGAGAGACCCAGTACTTC. The encoded protein is CASSLLQVDGETQYF.

This chain links TRBV6-5 with TRBJ2-1, with 8 bases aligning to TRBD2. Germline loops: CDR1 MNHEY, CDR2 SVGAGI. The junction had 6 bases not matched to a gene; V was cut back by 3 bases and J by 5 bases. The CDR3 has 15 amino acids. The CDR3 reads CASSYVLGRDNEQFF. Here the CDR3 DNA reads TGTGCCAGCAGTTATGTACTCGGGAGGGACAATGAGCAGTTCTTC.

CDR3 DNA sequence: TGCGCCAGCAGTGAGTCCACTGACTCTGGAAACACCATATATTTT. Translation: CASSESTDSGNTIYF. The chain combines TRBV10-1 with TRBJ1-3; D gene uncertain. V lost 0 bases and J 0 bases, leaving 6 bases between the germline ends. The CDR3 has 15 residues. Germline values: CDR1 WNHNN, CDR2 SYGVQD (reference sequence).

This clone was picked up a small number of times. The gene calls are TRBV18 and TRBJ1-2; no definite D call. CDR1 is KGHSH, CDR2 LQKENI, per germline. Deletions cut 3 bases from V and 6 bases from J, with 11 bases between. The CDR3 runs 13 residues. CDR3 sequence: CASSPNGLDGYTF. CDR3 in DNA: TGTGCCAGCTCACCTAACGGACTCGATGGCTACACCTTC.

The CDR3 region has the DNA TGTGCCACCAGAGGAGGGTACAGGGGGGATTCACCCCTCCACTTT. This gives the protein CATRGGYRGDSPLHF. This rearrangement joins TRBV15 to TRBJ1-6; 8 bases match TRBD1. The V gene end was trimmed by 6 bases and the J gene end by 8 bases; junction bases not matched to a gene: 9. Per the germline V gene, CDR1 is LNHNV and CDR2 is YYDKDF (reference sequence). The CDR3 covers 15 residues.